The clone carrying this TCR beta chain was observed at least ten times. RNA transcripts were the template for amplifying TCR beta CDR3 regions. RT-PCR in the first round (using the HTBI primer set) targeted the TCR CDR3. TCRdb processed the multiplex PCR reads anew with MiXCR; each CDR3 protein has one entry. The table includes 450,000 to 600,000 distinct CDR3 sequences, 20% detected once. The sample belongs to a study of T cells in Graves' hyperthyroidism and ophthalmopathy. This CDR3 is 15 amino acids long. Per the germline V gene, CDR1 is SGHVS and CDR2 is FNYEAQ. V shed 2 bases and J shed 5 bases, with 15 bases lying between them.

The chain uses TRBV7-6 and TRBJ2-5; the D gene is possibly TRBD2 (6 bases). The sample consisted of blood. This TCR derives from a middle-aged man with Graves' ophthalmopathy. The CDR3 loop reads CASSLILARQETQYF. CDR3 nucleotides: TGTGCCAGCAGCTTAATTCTAGCGCGGCAGGAGACCCAGTACTTC.